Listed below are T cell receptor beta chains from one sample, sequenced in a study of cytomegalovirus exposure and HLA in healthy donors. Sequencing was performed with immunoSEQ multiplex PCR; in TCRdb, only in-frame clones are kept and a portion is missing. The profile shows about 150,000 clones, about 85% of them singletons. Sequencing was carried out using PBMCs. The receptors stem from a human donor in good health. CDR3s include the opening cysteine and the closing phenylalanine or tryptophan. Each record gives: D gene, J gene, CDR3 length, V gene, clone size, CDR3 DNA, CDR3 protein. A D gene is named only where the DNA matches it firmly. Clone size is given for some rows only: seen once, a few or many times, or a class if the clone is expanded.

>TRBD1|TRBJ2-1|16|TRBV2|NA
TGTGCCATCCTCCGGTTGACAGGGGAGGAGTACAATGAGCAGTTCTTC
CAILRLTGEEYNEQFF
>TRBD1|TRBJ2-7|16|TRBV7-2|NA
TGTGCCAGCAGCTTAGCGGACAGGGGGACCTCCTACGAGCAGTACTTC
CASSLADRGTSYEQYF
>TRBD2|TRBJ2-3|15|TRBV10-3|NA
TGTGCCACGTGCCGTAGCGGGTTAGACACAGATACGCAGTATTTT
CATCRSGLDTDTQYF
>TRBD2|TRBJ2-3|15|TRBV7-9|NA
TGTGCCAGCGTCCCCATAGCGGGGGGCACAGATACGCAGTATTTT
CASVPIAGGTDTQYF
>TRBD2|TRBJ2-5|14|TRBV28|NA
TGTGCCAGCTCCGCGGGGGACGACCAAGAGACCCAGTACTTC
CASSAGDDQETQYF
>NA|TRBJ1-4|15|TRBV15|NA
TGTGCCACCAGCAGAGATGGGCAGATGAATGAAAAACTGTTTTTT
CATSRDGQMNEKLFF
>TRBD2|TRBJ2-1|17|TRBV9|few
TGTGCCAGCAGCGCCCAACGACTAGCGGGAGGAAACAATGAGCAGTTCTTC
CASSAQRLAGGNNEQFF
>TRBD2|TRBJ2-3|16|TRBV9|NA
TGTGCCAGCAGCGCGGGGACTAGCGGGACAGGAGATACGCAGTATTTT
CASSAGTSGTGDTQYF
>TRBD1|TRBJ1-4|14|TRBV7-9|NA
TGTGCCAGCAGAGCTGACAGGGGGAGTGAAAAACTGTTTTTT
CASRADRGSEKLFF
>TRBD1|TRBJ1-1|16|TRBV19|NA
TGTGCCAGCCCTCCACCCCGGACAGGGGTGAACACTGAAGCTTTCTTT
CASPPPRTGVNTEAFF
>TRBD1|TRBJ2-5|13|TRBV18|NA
TGTGCCAGCTCACCAGGACAGGAAGAGACCCAGTACTTC
CASSPGQEETQYF
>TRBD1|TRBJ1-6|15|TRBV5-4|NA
TGTGCCAGCAGGGCTGGGACAGGGGATCATTCACCCCTCCACTTT
CASRAGTGDHSPLHF
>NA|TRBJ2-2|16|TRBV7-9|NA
TGTGCCAGCAGCTCCCCCGCCGCAGACTACACCGGGGAGCTGTTTTTT
CASSSPAADYTGELFF
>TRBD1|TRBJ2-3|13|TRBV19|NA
TGTGCCAGTAGGACAGGGGTGGCAGATACGCAGTATTTT
CASRTGVADTQYF
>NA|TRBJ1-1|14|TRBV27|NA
TGTGCCAGCAGTTTATCGGGGGCTGGCACTGAAGCTTTCTTT
CASSLSGAGTEAFF
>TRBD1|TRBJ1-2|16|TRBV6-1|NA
TGTGCCAGCAGTGAAGCCCCGACAGGGAGGAGAGGTGGCTACACCTTC
CASSEAPTGRRGGYTF
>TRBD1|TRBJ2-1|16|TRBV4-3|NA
TGCGCCAGCAGCCAAGCCGGACAGGGTACGTACAATGAGCAGTTCTTC
CASSQAGQGTYNEQFF
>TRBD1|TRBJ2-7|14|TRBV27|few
TGTGCCAGCAGTTCCAAACGGACAGGCTACGAGCAGTACTTC
CASSSKRTGYEQYF
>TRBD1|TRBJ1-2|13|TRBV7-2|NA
TGTGCCAGCAGCCCGGACAGGCCACATGGCTACACCTTC
CASSPDRPHGYTF
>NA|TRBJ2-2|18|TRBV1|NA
TGCACCAGCAGCCAGAAAGGGCTAGCCGGTAGAGGGACCGGGGAGCTGTTTTTT
CTSSQKGLAGRGTGELFF
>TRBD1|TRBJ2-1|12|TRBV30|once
TGTGCCTGGAGTAATACAGGGGGCTCGGAGTTCTTC
CAWSNTGGSEFF
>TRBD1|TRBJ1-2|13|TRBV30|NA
TGTGCCTGGAGCACAACAGGGGACGGTGGCTACACCTTC
CAWSTTGDGGYTF
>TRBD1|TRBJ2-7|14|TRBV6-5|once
TGTGCCAGCAGGTCCGGACAGGGAACCTACGAGCAGTACTTC
CASRSGQGTYEQYF
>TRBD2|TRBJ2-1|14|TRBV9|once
TGTGCCAGCAGTATATCCGGGGGGGCCGATGAGCAGTTCTTC
CASSISGGADEQFF
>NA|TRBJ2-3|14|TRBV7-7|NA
TGTGCCAGCAGCTTAGGTACAGGGCCAGATACGCAGTATTTT
CASSLGTGPDTQYF
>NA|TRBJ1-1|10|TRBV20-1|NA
TGCAGTGCAGGGGTCACTGAAGCTTTCTTT
CSAGVTEAFF
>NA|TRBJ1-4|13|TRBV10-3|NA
TGTGCCATCAGCCAGAGGGCCGATGAAAAACTGTTTTTT
CAISQRADEKLFF
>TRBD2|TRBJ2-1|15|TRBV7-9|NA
TGTGCCAGCAGCCCCTTTAGCGGGAGTTACAATGAGCAGTTCTTC
CASSPFSGSYNEQFF
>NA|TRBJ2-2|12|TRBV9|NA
TGTGCCAGCAGCCCCTCCACCGGGGAGCTGTTTTTT
CASSPSTGELFF
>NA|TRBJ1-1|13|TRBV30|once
TGTGCCTGGAGTGTACGAGAGAACACTGAAGCTTTCTTT
CAWSVRENTEAFF
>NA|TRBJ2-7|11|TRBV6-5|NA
TGTGCCACCACTCGGGTTAACGAGCAGTACTTC
CATTRVNEQYF
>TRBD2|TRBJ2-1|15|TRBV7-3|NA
TGTGCCAGCAGCTCGTCTAGCGGGGAGAACAATGAGCAGTTCTTC
CASSSSSGENNEQFF
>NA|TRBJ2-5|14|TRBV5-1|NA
TGCGCCAGCAGCTTGGGGCAGGTTCAAGAGACCCAGTACTTC
CASSLGQVQETQYF
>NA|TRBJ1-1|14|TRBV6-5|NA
TGTGCCAGCAGTACGGGAGGGGGAGAGACTGAAGCTTTCTTT
CASSTGGGETEAFF
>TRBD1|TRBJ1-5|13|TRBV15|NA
TGTGCCACCAGCGGGACAGAAAATCAGCCCCAGCATTTT
CATSGTENQPQHF
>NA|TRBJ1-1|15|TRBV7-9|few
TGTGCCAGCAGCTTATCTGGCATAAGAACCCAGGAAGCTTTCTTT
CASSLSGIRTQEAFF
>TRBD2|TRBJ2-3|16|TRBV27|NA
TGTGCCAGCAGTACTATAGCGGGGGGGAACACAGATACGCAGTATTTT
CASSTIAGGNTDTQYF
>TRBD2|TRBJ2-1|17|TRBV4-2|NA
TGTGCCAGCAGCCGAACAGGGGTAGCGGGGGGGCTTATTGAGCAGTTCTTC
CASSRTGVAGGLIEQFF
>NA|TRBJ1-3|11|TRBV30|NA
TGTGCCTGGAGGGCAGGAAACACCATATATTTT
CAWRAGNTIYF
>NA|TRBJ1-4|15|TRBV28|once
TGTGCCAGCACTATTACGGGGGGGTTAGGTGAAAAACTGTTTTTT
CASTITGGLGEKLFF
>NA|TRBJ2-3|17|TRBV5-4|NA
TGTGCCAGCAGCTTGGTGGGCAGGGGAAAAAGCACAGATACGCAGTATTTT
CASSLVGRGKSTDTQYF
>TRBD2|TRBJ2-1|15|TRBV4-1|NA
TGCGCCAGCAGCCAATCTCGGACTAGATTCGGCGAGCAGTTCTTC
CASSQSRTRFGEQFF
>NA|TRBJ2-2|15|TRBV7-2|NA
TGTGCCAGCAGCTTCAGGGGAGCGAACACCGGGGAGCTGTTTTTT
CASSFRGANTGELFF
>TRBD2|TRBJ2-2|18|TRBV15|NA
TGTGCCACCAGCAGAGACACAGCGGGACCTTCGAACACCGGGGAGCTGTTTTTT
CATSRDTAGPSNTGELFF
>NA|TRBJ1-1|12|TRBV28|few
TGTGCCAGCAGTCTAGGGAACACTGAAGCTTTCTTT
CASSLGNTEAFF
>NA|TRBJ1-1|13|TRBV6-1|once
TGTGCCAGCGCTTACAAAATGAACACTGAAGCTTTCTTT
CASAYKMNTEAFF